Listed below are T cell receptor beta chains from one sample, sequenced in a study of cytomegalovirus exposure and HLA in healthy donors. Data came from immunoSEQ multiplex PCR; TCRdb stores just in-frame clones and leaves some out. Here the sample table reports approximately 140,000 clones. Input material: PBMCs. These receptor sequences come from a middle-aged woman in good health and CMV-seronegative. Both conserved end residues are part of each CDR3. A D gene is named only where the DNA matches it firmly.

TRBV2	TRBJ1-1	NA	TGTGCCAGCAGTGAAGAACAGGGCACTGAAGCTTTCTTT	CASSEEQGTEAFF
TRBV7-3	TRBJ2-1	NA	TGTGCCAGCAGCCCCTCTGGCAGGACCTACAATGAGCAGTTCTTC	CASSPSGRTYNEQFF
TRBV15	TRBJ1-1	NA	TGTGCCACCAGCAGAGAATATTCCTCGAACACTGAAGCTTTCTTT	CATSREYSSNTEAFF
TRBV11-3	TRBJ2-1	TRBD1	TGTGCCAGCAGCTTGGGAGAGGGGGCGAGTCGGGGCAATGAGCAGTTCTTC	CASSLGEGASRGNEQFF
TRBV19	TRBJ1-5	NA	TGTGCCAGTAGTATCCTCTCGGGGGGGAGTAGCAATCAGCCCCAGCATTTT	CASSILSGGSSNQPQHF
TRBV18	TRBJ1-2	TRBD1	TGTGCCAGCTTGCCAGCAGGGGGGTATGGCTACACCTTC	CASLPAGGYGYTF
TRBV2	TRBJ1-1	TRBD1	TGTGCCAGCAGTTACGTACAGGGGGCTACCACTGAAGCTTTCTTT	CASSYVQGATTEAFF
TRBV15	TRBJ1-2	NA	TGTGCCACCAGCGCCCGGACAGAGAACTATGGCTACACCTTC	CATSARTENYGYTF
TRBV6-6	TRBJ1-1	NA	TGTGCCTGCAACAGGGACAACACTGAAGCTTTCTTT	CACNRDNTEAFF
TRBV9	TRBJ2-7	NA	TGTGCCAGCAGCGCTGTGGAGGGACCGATGTACGAGCAGTACTTC	CASSAVEGPMYEQYF
TRBV19	TRBJ2-1	NA	TGTGCCAGTACTATACCGGGGTACAATGAGCAGTTCTTC	CASTIPGYNEQFF
TRBV28	TRBJ1-2	TRBD1	TGTGCCAGCAGCCCGGGACAGGCCACTAACTATGGCTACACCTTC	CASSPGQATNYGYTF
TRBV2	TRBJ1-3	NA	TGTGCCAGCACTCTAGGGACAAGCTATGGAAACACCATATATTTT	CASTLGTSYGNTIYF
TRBV19	TRBJ1-5	NA	TGTGCCAGTAGTATCTCCAGGGCCAGCAATCAGCCCCAGCATTTT	CASSISRASNQPQHF
TRBV6-1	TRBJ2-3	TRBD2	TGTGCCAGCAGATGGGAGGGGAGCGATACGCAGTATTTT	CASRWEGSDTQYF
TRBV7-2	TRBJ1-2	NA	TGTGCCAGCAGCTTCGCCCCCGGCAGGGCAAGTGGTGGCTACACCTTC	CASSFAPGRASGGYTF
TRBV5-1	TRBJ2-7	TRBD1	TGCGCCAGCAGCTTAAGGACAGGGCAGCGGGACGAGCAGTACTTC	CASSLRTGQRDEQYF
TRBV18	TRBJ1-1	NA	TGTGCCAGCTCATTACAGGAAGGCCACACTGAAGCTTTCTTT	CASSLQEGHTEAFF
TRBV7-2	TRBJ2-1	NA	TGTGCCAGCAGCGAGTCCTACAATGAGCAGTTCTTC	CASSESYNEQFF
TRBV27	TRBJ1-2	NA	TGTGCCAGCAGTTTATCGTTTCTCAGGGTTGGTGGCTACACCTTC	CASSLSFLRVGGYTF
TRBV13	TRBJ1-5	NA	TGTGCCAGCAGCTCCTCCGGGACAATTCCCCAGCCCCAGCATTTT	CASSSSGTIPQPQHF
TRBV5-1	TRBJ2-3	NA	TGCGCCAGCGGACTCAAGGGTGGAGCAGATACGCAGTATTTT	CASGLKGGADTQYF
TRBV6-5	TRBJ1-1	NA	TGTGCCATCTCCCAGGGGATGAACACTGAAGCTTTCTTT	CAISQGMNTEAFF
TRBV5-4	TRBJ1-6	NA	TGTGCCAGCTCACGAGAGAGAATAAATTCACCCCTCCACTTT	CASSRERINSPLHF
TRBV4-3	TRBJ2-3	NA	TGCGCCAGCAGCCAAGATGGGCGGCGGGGTAGCACAGATACGCAGTATTTT	CASSQDGRRGSTDTQYF
TRBV2	TRBJ2-1	TRBD1	TGTGCCAGCACCCAGGGGGCTTCTGGGTTCAATGAGCAGTTCTTC	CASTQGASGFNEQFF
TRBV6-4	TRBJ1-1	NA	TGTGCCAGCGGTTCGGAACCACCTCTCCTTGCGGGCGAAGCTTTCTTT	CASGSEPPLLAGEAFF